This T cell receptor (beta chain) was sequenced for a study of response to subunit inactivated influenza vaccine. General study points: Each seasonal influenza vaccination, the authors suggested, recruits few new T cells.

The V gene's germline CDR1 is ENHRY and CDR2 SYGVKD. The CDR3 consists of 11 residues. Between the trimmed V and J ends, which lost 11 bases and 4 bases, there was a span of 9 bases. Using its own MiXCR run on the RT-PCR reads, TCRdb lists one record per CDR3 protein. This sample has 700,000 to 900,000 distinct CDR3 sequences, with 21% found just once. This clonotype has only a few counts. Its antigen remains unknown. This sample comprised PBMCs from blood, obtained 4 to 6 days after vaccination. This receptor was taken from a middle-aged man who received an inactivated influenza vaccine. V is TRBV10-3 and J is TRBJ1-3, with D uncertain. CDR3 amino acids: CALLGGNTIYF. The DNA of the CDR3 is TGTGCCCTTTTGGGAGGAAACACCATATATTTT.